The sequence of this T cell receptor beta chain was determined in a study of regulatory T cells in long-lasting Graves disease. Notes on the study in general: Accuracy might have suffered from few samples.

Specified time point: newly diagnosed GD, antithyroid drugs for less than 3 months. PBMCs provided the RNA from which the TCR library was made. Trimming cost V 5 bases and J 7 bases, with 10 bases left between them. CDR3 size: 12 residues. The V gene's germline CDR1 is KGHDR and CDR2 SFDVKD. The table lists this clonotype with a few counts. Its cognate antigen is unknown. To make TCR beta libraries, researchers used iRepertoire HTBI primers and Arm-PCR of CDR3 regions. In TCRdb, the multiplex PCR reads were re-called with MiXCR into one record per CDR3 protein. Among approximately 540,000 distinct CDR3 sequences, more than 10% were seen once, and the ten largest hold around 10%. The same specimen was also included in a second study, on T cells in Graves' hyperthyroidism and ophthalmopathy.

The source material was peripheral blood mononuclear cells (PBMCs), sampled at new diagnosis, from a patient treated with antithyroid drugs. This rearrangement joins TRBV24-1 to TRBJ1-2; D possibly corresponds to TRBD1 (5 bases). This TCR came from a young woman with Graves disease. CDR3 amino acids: CATSAGTAGYTF. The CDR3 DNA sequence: TGTGCCACCAGTGCCGGGACGGCTGGCTACACCTTC.